The present entry profiles one T cell receptor (beta chain) with its context. The antigen remains undetermined. A junction boundary mismatches the germline segment, possibly from a read error. The sample belongs to a study of tumor and adjacent non-tumor tissue in lung cancer. Background on the study: Stage I to III disease affected 10 men and about five women aged about 30 to 85.

Regarding the study as a whole: TCR diversity was significantly greater in tumor than normal lung tissue. Normal lung showed higher cumulative top 100 clone frequency than tumor.

The library came from three nested PCR rounds adapted from ARM-PCR protocols. TCRdb recomputed calls from the multiplex PCR reads with MiXCR, one row per CDR3 protein. The sample lists under 140,000 distinct CDR3 sequences; approximately 80% were seen once. No cell sorting was done before RNA was extracted from the tissue. CDR3 size: 13 residues. Germline-derived CDR1 and CDR2 are SQVTM and ANQGSEA. The sequenced material came from lung tumor tissue. This chain links TRBV29-1 with TRBJ1-6; the D gene is possibly TRBD1 (6 bases). This sequence was found in an older man with non-small cell lung cancer. The CDR3 nucleotides read TGCAGCGTTAGGGGACATGGTAATTCACCCCCCCACTTT. It codes for CSVRGHGNSPPHF.